The 20 T cell receptor beta chains reported below all come from one sample, sequenced in a study of blood T cell repertoires in COVID-19. Repertoires were generated with immunoSEQ multiplex PCR, while TCRdb's copy carries only in-frame clones and drops some. The data show approximately 500,000 clones, roughly 91% seen once. The source material was peripheral blood. All receptors come from a woman in her 50s with COVID-19, enrolled during active disease.

This chain links TRBV12-3 or TRBV12-4 with TRBJ2-1; a weak D match, TRBD1 (6 bases). The V and J ends lost 6 bases and 10 bases respectively, with 16 bases between them. This CDR3 region has 13 residues. The CDR3 sequence is CASSSRDINEQFF. The CDR3, as DNA: TGTGCCAGCAGCTCCAGGGACATAAACGAGCAGTTCTTC.

The chain has TRBV5-6 and TRBJ2-1; D unclear. V gave up 1 base and J gave up 7 bases, with 9 bases separating them. Per the germline V gene, CDR1 is SGHDT and CDR2 is YYEEEE. The CDR3 has 13 residues. The chain's CDR3 is CASSLQAFNEQFF. The CDR3 DNA is TGTGCCAGCAGCTTGCAGGCTTTTAATGAGCAGTTCTTC. Based on the CDR3 plus reference TRBV5-6 and TRBJ2-1, the full variable domain is DAGVTQSPTHLIKTRGQQVTLRCSPKSGHDTVSWYQQALGQGPQFIFQYYEEEERQRGNFPDRFSGHQFPNYSSELNVNALLLGDSALYLCASSLQAFNEQFFGPGTRLTVL.

The genes are TRBV28 and TRBJ1-1; no clear D gene. Germline CDR1 is MDHEN and CDR2 is SYDVKM. Trimming pared 3 bases from V and 0 bases from J, leaving 8 bases between. The CDR3 is 14 residues long. The CDR3 protein is CASSFGGLNTEAFF. The CDR3 bases are TGTGCCAGCAGTTTCGGCGGCTTGAACACTGAAGCTTTCTTT.

The rearrangement joins TRBV27 to TRBJ1-5, with 7 bases aligning to TRBD1. The CDR3 contains 18 residues. Losses at the gene ends were 2 bases for V and 8 bases for J; bases not matched to a gene: 18. The V gene's germline CDR1 is MNHEY and CDR2 SMNVEV (reference sequence). CDR3 nucleotide sequence: TGTGCCAGCAGTTTAAACTCCAGGGGGACAGTCCCCAAGGAGCCCCAGCATTTT. This encodes CASSLNSRGTVPKEPQHF.

The genes are TRBV5-6 and TRBJ1-2; D perhaps matches TRBD1 (6 bases). This CDR3 is 15 amino acids long. Germline CDR1 SGHDT, CDR2 YYEEEE. The ends were cut back, 4 bases at V and 1 base at J, with 14 bases in the middle. Here the CDR3 DNA reads TGTGCCAGCAGCGGCAGACACAGGGATAACTATGGCTACACCTTC. Residues: CASSGRHRDNYGYTF.

The chain couples TRBV4-2 to TRBJ2-5, with 11 nucleotides matching TRBD2. V trimming: 1 base; J trimming: 2 bases; junction bases outside the gene matches: 3. The germline gives CDR1 LGHNA, CDR2 YNFKEQ. CDR3 length: 16 residues. The CDR3 here is CASSQAVAGGQETQYF. As DNA, the CDR3 is TGTGCCAGCAGCCAAGCGGTAGCGGGGGGGCAAGAGACCCAGTACTTC.

The V call is TRBV3-1 (or the pseudogene TRBV3-2), the J call TRBJ1-6, with a weak D call TRBD1 (5 bases). Germline V gives CDR1 LGHDT, CDR2 YNNKEL (reference sequence). The CDR3 consists of 17 residues. V lost 0 bases and J 14 bases, leaving 23 bases between the germline ends. CDR3 sequence: CASSQDWRRQPSVALHF. CDR3 nucleotides: TGTGCCAGCAGCCAAGATTGGCGGAGACAGCCCTCTGTGGCCCTCCACTTT.

This clone was seen more than once but under ten times. The CDR3 loop reads CASSKTGGNTEAFF. The CDR3 coding sequence is TGTGCCAGCAGCAAGACAGGGGGTAACACTGAAGCTTTCTTT. The rearrangement joins TRBV7-3 to TRBJ1-1; 9 bases match TRBD1. The length of the CDR3 is 14 residues. Losses at the gene ends were 5 bases for V and 2 bases for J; bases not matched to a gene: 3. Germline CDR1 is SGHTA and CDR2 is FQGTGA.

The V call is TRBV29-1, the J call TRBJ1-2; D is perhaps TRBD1 (5 bases). The germline gives CDR1 SQVTM, CDR2 ANQGSEA. With 5 bases removed from V and 6 bases from J, the gap between germline ends came to 13 bases. The CDR3 has 12 residues. The CDR3 protein is CSVSRATDGYTF. CDR3 DNA sequence: TGCAGCGTTAGCAGGGCCACGGATGGCTACACCTTC. Full variable domain (missing parts from reference TRBV29-1 and TRBJ1-2): SAVISQKPSRDICQRGTSLTIQCQVDSQVTMMFWYRQQPGQSLTLIATANQGSEATYESGFVIDKFPISRPNLTFSTLTVSNMSPEDSSIYLCSVSRATDGYTFGSGTRLTVV.

The chain couples TRBV21-1 to TRBJ1-1; the table's D call TRBD1 went unverified against the DNA. TRBV21-1 is annotated as a pseudogene. This CDR3 has 12 residues. The chain's CDR3 is CASSVSQGEAFF. The CDR3, as DNA: TGTGCCAGCAGCGTATCGCAGGGGGAAGCTTTCTTT.

This clone was seen a single time. This rearrangement joins TRBV19 to TRBJ1-4; D may be TRBD1 (6 bases). Germline values: CDR1 LNHDA, CDR2 SQIVND (reference sequence). Trimming took 3 bases from V and 4 from J, leaving 9 bases between them. There are 14 residues in the CDR3. CDR3 protein: CASSIRGRNEKLFF. The CDR3 DNA follows: TGTGCCAGTAGTATCAGGGGCCGTAATGAAAAACTGTTTTTT.

This chain connects TRBV9 to TRBJ2-3, with TRBD2 matching over 10 bases. This CDR3 has 15 amino acids. V was pared by 0 bases and J by 3 bases, with 1 base of the junction left unmatched. Germline loops: CDR1 SGDLS, CDR2 YYNGEE. The CDR3: CASSVVSGGTDTQYF. The CDR3 DNA reads as TGTGCCAGCAGCGTAGTTAGCGGGGGGACAGATACGCAGTATTTT. Using reference TRBV9 and TRBJ2-3 for the parts outside the CDR3, the full variable domain is DSGVTQTPKHLITATGQRVTLRCSPRSGDLSVYWYQQSLDQGLQFLIQYYNGEERAKGNILERFSAQQFPDLHSELNLSSLELGDSALYFCASSVVSGGTDTQYFGPGTRLTVL.

The chain has TRBV30 and TRBJ1-1; D remains unclear. The CDR3 has 12 amino acids. V lost 0 bases to trimming and J lost 5 bases, with 7 bases between them. The germline V gene encodes CDR1 GTSNPN and CDR2 SVGIG (reference sequence). CDR3 coding DNA: TGTGCCTGGAGTGTAGCCGCGACTGAAGCTTTCTTT. It translates to CAWSVAATEAFF.

The chain combines TRBV12-3 or TRBV12-4 with TRBJ2-3; unclear D gene. There are 13 residues in the CDR3. Trimming took 3 bases from V and 2 from J, leaving 6 bases between them. DNA for the CDR3: TGTGCCAGCAGTTTCCGGGTCACAGATACGCAGTATTTT. This sequence encodes CASSFRVTDTQYF.

This chain joins TRBV10-3 and TRBJ2-7, with no clear D. V lost 3 bases and J 0 bases, leaving 15 bases between the germline ends. Germline loops: CDR1 ENHRY, CDR2 SYGVKD. CDR3 size: 16 residues. The CDR3 region has the DNA TGTGCCATCAGTGATGCTGCGACTGCTAGCTCCTACGAGCAGTACTTC. Translated: CAISDAATASSYEQYF.

V gene TRBV9 combines with J gene TRBJ2-7, with 8 bases fitting TRBD1. The V segment lost 3 bases and the J segment 3 bases; nucleotides outside the gene matches: 8. Per the germline V gene, CDR1 is SGDLS and CDR2 is YYNGEE. The CDR3 loop spans 15 amino acids. The CDR3 here is CASSGTGGKVYEQYF. In DNA, the CDR3 is TGTGCCAGCAGCGGTACAGGGGGGAAAGTCTACGAGCAGTACTTC.

The chain combines TRBV5-1 with TRBJ1-1; TRBD1 might be the D (5 bases). With 2 bases removed from V and 4 bases from J, the gap between germline ends came to 9 bases. CDR1 is SGHRS, CDR2 YFSETQ, per germline. This CDR3 has 13 amino acids. CDR3 nucleotides: TGCGCCAGCAGCTTTTCCGGGGGCACTGAAGCTTTCTTT. It encodes CASSFSGGTEAFF.

The chain carries TRBV19 and TRBJ1-1; TRBD1 might be the D (5 bases). Germline V lookup: CDR1 LNHDA, CDR2 SQIVND (reference sequence). V shed 5 bases and J shed 6 bases, with 22 bases lying between them. There are 16 residues in the CDR3. The CDR3 nucleotides read TGTGCCAGTAGTCTTTACTCAGACTCGGGACTTGCTGAAGCTTTCTTT. Its protein is CASSLYSDSGLAEAFF.

The chain has TRBV9 and TRBJ2-1; 11 nucleotides align to TRBD2. Per germline, CDR1 SGDLS and CDR2 YYNGEE. There are 16 residues in the CDR3. Trimming at V came to 2 bases and at J to 7 bases, leaving 8 bases not matched to a gene. The CDR3 DNA is TGTGCCAGCAGCGTCCTTAGCGGGGGGGCAGGAAATGAGCAGTTCTTC. It encodes CASSVLSGGAGNEQFF.

This clone appeared once. The CDR3 loop reads CASSQSPWGVNIQYF. CDR3 coding DNA: TGTGCCAGCAGCCAAAGTCCTTGGGGGGTAAACATTCAGTACTTC. V and J are TRBV3-1 (or the pseudogene TRBV3-2) and TRBJ2-4; possible D gene TRBD2, 6 bases. The germline CDR1 and CDR2 sequences are LGHDT and YNNKEL (reference sequence). The CDR3 is made up of 15 amino acids. Deletions cut 2 bases from V and 6 bases from J, with 14 bases between.